These T cell receptor beta chains were read from a single sample in a study of T-cell memory formation after mild COVID-19. In TCRdb, the 5' RACE reads were re-called with MiXCR into one record per CDR3 protein. This sample carries some 130,000 distinct CDR3 sequences, 20% to 25% of them seen once, and the ten largest clones take roughly 25%. Sequencing was done on a sample of PBMCs or a T cell subset sorted from them (not recorded which). These receptors came from an adult woman who had mild COVID-19 (a few samples of this study predate the infection). Cell type and time point are not known. CDR3s include the opening cysteine and the closing phenylalanine or tryptophan. The D gene is left open where the match is weak. Only some rows state a clone size, as once, few, many or a class for expanded clones.

v_call: TRBV29-1
clone_size: few
j_call: TRBJ1-2
d_call: NA
cdr3_nt: TGCAGCGTTGCGGGGGTGGACGGCTATGGCTACACCTTC
cdr3_aa: CSVAGVDGYGYTF

v_call: TRBV10-1
clone_size: NA
j_call: TRBJ2-7
d_call: NA
cdr3_nt: TGCGCCAGCAACAACCTACACTCCTACGAGCAGTACTTC
cdr3_aa: CASNNLHSYEQYF

v_call: TRBV7-2
clone_size: NA
j_call: TRBJ2-5
d_call: TRBD2
cdr3_nt: TGTGCCAGCAGATTAGTGCCTCGACTAGCGGGGGAAGAGACCCAGTACTTC
cdr3_aa: CASRLVPRLAGEETQYF

v_call: TRBV5-1
clone_size: NA
j_call: TRBJ2-5
d_call: NA
cdr3_nt: TGCGCCAGCAGGGAGAGGGAAGGGTCGTTAGGGGAGACCCAGTACTTC
cdr3_aa: CASREREGSLGETQYF

v_call: TRBV19
clone_size: few
j_call: TRBJ1-3
d_call: NA
cdr3_nt: TGTGCCAGTAATCCAGGAACCTCTGGAAACACCATATATTTT
cdr3_aa: CASNPGTSGNTIYF

v_call: TRBV29-1
clone_size: NA
j_call: TRBJ2-1
d_call: NA
cdr3_nt: TGCAGCGTTGAGGTCACATACAATGAGCAGTTCTTC
cdr3_aa: CSVEVTYNEQFF

v_call: TRBV29-1
clone_size: NA
j_call: TRBJ2-3
d_call: TRBD2
cdr3_nt: TGCAGCGCCGAGGGGAGGGGTGGCACAGATACGCAGTATTTT
cdr3_aa: CSAEGRGGTDTQYF

v_call: TRBV7-9
clone_size: once
j_call: TRBJ1-1
d_call: NA
cdr3_nt: TGTGCCAGCAGCTCCCTGGGGGGGAACACTGAAGCTTTCTTT
cdr3_aa: CASSSLGGNTEAFF

v_call: TRBV6-5
clone_size: NA
j_call: TRBJ2-5
d_call: TRBD2
cdr3_nt: TGTGCCAGCAGTTACGGACTAGCCGACCAAGAGACCCAGTACTTC
cdr3_aa: CASSYGLADQETQYF

v_call: TRBV15
clone_size: NA
j_call: TRBJ2-2
d_call: NA
cdr3_nt: TGTGCCACCAGCAGAGAGGGGCTAGCACTGAACACCGGGGAGCTGTTTTTT
cdr3_aa: CATSREGLALNTGELFF

v_call: TRBV6-6
clone_size: few
j_call: TRBJ2-6
d_call: TRBD2
cdr3_nt: TGTGCCAGCAGTCCCGGACTAGCGGGCCCCTCTGGGGCCAACGTCCTGACTTTC
cdr3_aa: CASSPGLAGPSGANVLTF

v_call: TRBV18
clone_size: NA
j_call: TRBJ2-3
d_call: NA
cdr3_nt: TGTGCCAGCTCCCGCGACACAGATACGCAGTATTTT
cdr3_aa: CASSRDTDTQYF

v_call: TRBV14
clone_size: NA
j_call: TRBJ1-2
d_call: NA
cdr3_nt: TGTGCCAGCAGCCAAGGCTTCGGGACAAATGGCTACACCTTC
cdr3_aa: CASSQGFGTNGYTF

v_call: TRBV3-1
clone_size: many
j_call: TRBJ2-7
d_call: NA
cdr3_nt: TGTGCCAGCAGCCAAGAAATAGCGGCCGCCTACGAGCAGTACTTC
cdr3_aa: CASSQEIAAAYEQYF

v_call: TRBV15
clone_size: NA
j_call: TRBJ1-1
d_call: NA
cdr3_nt: TGTGCCACCAGGAACCCGAACACTGAAGCTTTCTTT
cdr3_aa: CATRNPNTEAFF

v_call: TRBV5-1
clone_size: NA
j_call: TRBJ1-1
d_call: TRBD1
cdr3_nt: TGCGCCAGCAGCTTGGAGGGACAGGGCATTTTCACTGAAGCTTTCTTT
cdr3_aa: CASSLEGQGIFTEAFF

v_call: TRBV5-6
clone_size: NA
j_call: TRBJ1-2
d_call: NA
cdr3_nt: TGTGCCAGCAGCTTCAGGCAGGGAGGCTATGGCTACACCTTC
cdr3_aa: CASSFRQGGYGYTF

v_call: TRBV4-1
clone_size: many
j_call: TRBJ1-2
d_call: TRBD1
cdr3_nt: TGCGCCAGCAGCCCGGTGACAGGGGAATATGGCTACACCTTC
cdr3_aa: CASSPVTGEYGYTF

v_call: TRBV7-9
clone_size: NA
j_call: TRBJ2-7
d_call: TRBD2
cdr3_nt: TGTGCCAGCAGCTTAATAGCGGGAGGCCACGAGCAGTACTTC
cdr3_aa: CASSLIAGGHEQYF

v_call: TRBV11-2
clone_size: NA
j_call: TRBJ1-1
d_call: NA
cdr3_nt: TGTGCCAGCAGCTTAGAGTCGACGACGGGGTATAGTGAAGCTTTCTTT
cdr3_aa: CASSLESTTGYSEAFF

v_call: TRBV3-1
clone_size: NA
j_call: TRBJ2-1
d_call: NA
cdr3_nt: TGTGCCAGCAGCCAAGTCGAAACAGGGCTTGAGCAGTTCTTC
cdr3_aa: CASSQVETGLEQFF

v_call: TRBV6-2/TRBV6-3
clone_size: NA
j_call: TRBJ2-1
d_call: TRBD1
cdr3_nt: TGTGCCAGCAGTTCCGGGACAGGGTACAATGAGCAGTTCTTC
cdr3_aa: CASSSGTGYNEQFF

v_call: TRBV7-9
clone_size: NA
j_call: TRBJ2-3
d_call: NA
cdr3_nt: TGTGCCAGCAACCCAAGGGACTCCCCCCGTGGCACAGATACGCAGTATTTT
cdr3_aa: CASNPRDSPRGTDTQYF

v_call: TRBV4-3
clone_size: few
j_call: TRBJ2-3
d_call: TRBD2
cdr3_nt: TGCGCCAGCAGCCAAGTCGCGAGCGGGAGGGATTCAGATACGCAGTATTTT
cdr3_aa: CASSQVASGRDSDTQYF

v_call: TRBV18
clone_size: few
j_call: TRBJ2-7
d_call: TRBD1
cdr3_nt: TGTGCCAGCTCACCACGGGACAGGTACAATCCCTACGAGCAGTACTTC
cdr3_aa: CASSPRDRYNPYEQYF

v_call: TRBV3-1
clone_size: NA
j_call: TRBJ2-7
d_call: NA
cdr3_nt: TGTGCCAGCAGCTGGGGGGCGACCTACGAGCAGTACTTC
cdr3_aa: CASSWGATYEQYF

v_call: TRBV7-9
clone_size: few
j_call: TRBJ2-1
d_call: TRBD2
cdr3_nt: TGTGCCAGCAGCTTAGGGACTAGCGGGAGGCTCAGCTCCTACAATGAGCAGTTCTTC
cdr3_aa: CASSLGTSGRLSSYNEQFF

v_call: TRBV24-1
clone_size: NA
j_call: TRBJ2-2
d_call: TRBD1
cdr3_nt: TGTGCCACCAGTCGCACAGGGGAAGTGGTCTGGGAGCTGTTTTTT
cdr3_aa: CATSRTGEVVWELFF

v_call: TRBV2
clone_size: many
j_call: TRBJ2-5
d_call: NA
cdr3_nt: TGTGCCAGCAGTGAAGGGGTAGGGGAGACCCAGTACTTC
cdr3_aa: CASSEGVGETQYF

v_call: TRBV6-5
clone_size: NA
j_call: TRBJ2-5
d_call: NA
cdr3_nt: TGTGCCAGCAGTGACCGCGGGACCTTGGAGACCCAGTACTTC
cdr3_aa: CASSDRGTLETQYF

v_call: TRBV19
clone_size: few
j_call: TRBJ2-2
d_call: NA
cdr3_nt: TGTGCCAGTAGTATGGGGGGGGAGCTGTTTTTT
cdr3_aa: CASSMGGELFF

v_call: TRBV7-7
clone_size: NA
j_call: TRBJ2-5
d_call: TRBD1
cdr3_nt: TGTGCCAGCAGCGTACTTGACAGGGGAGAGACCCAGTACTTC
cdr3_aa: CASSVLDRGETQYF

v_call: TRBV7-9
clone_size: NA
j_call: TRBJ2-3
d_call: NA
cdr3_nt: TGTGCCAGCAGAGGCGGGACTAGCACAGATACGCAGTATTTT
cdr3_aa: CASRGGTSTDTQYF

v_call: TRBV4-3
clone_size: few
j_call: TRBJ1-1
d_call: TRBD1
cdr3_nt: TGCGCCAGCAGCCAAGCGGAGGGACAGGGAGACACTGAAGCTTTCTTT
cdr3_aa: CASSQAEGQGDTEAFF

v_call: TRBV30
clone_size: NA
j_call: TRBJ2-2
d_call: NA
cdr3_nt: TGTGCCTGGAGCTTTCCGGTGGCCTCCTTGGCTACCGGGGAGCTGTTTTTT
cdr3_aa: CAWSFPVASLATGELFF

v_call: TRBV15
clone_size: few
j_call: TRBJ2-5
d_call: NA
cdr3_nt: TGTGCCACCAGCAACGTAGGGGAGACCCAGTACTTC
cdr3_aa: CATSNVGETQYF

v_call: TRBV7-8
clone_size: few
j_call: TRBJ2-1
d_call: TRBD2
cdr3_nt: TGTGCCAGCAGCTTAGAGGTAGCGGGAGGTACGGATGAGCAGTTCTTC
cdr3_aa: CASSLEVAGGTDEQFF

v_call: TRBV6-2/TRBV6-3
clone_size: many
j_call: TRBJ2-3
d_call: NA
cdr3_nt: TGTGCCAGCAGTTACTCGAATATTGGGAACATGGCAGATACGCAGTATTTT
cdr3_aa: CASSYSNIGNMADTQYF

v_call: TRBV9
clone_size: few
j_call: TRBJ1-4
d_call: NA
cdr3_nt: TGTGCCAGCAGCGACGAGACAGCCCCTGGTGAAAAACTGTTTTTT
cdr3_aa: CASSDETAPGEKLFF

v_call: TRBV7-9
clone_size: NA
j_call: TRBJ2-3
d_call: TRBD2
cdr3_nt: TGTGCCAGCAGTGATGGGACTATAGTCACAGATACGCAGTATTTT
cdr3_aa: CASSDGTIVTDTQYF

v_call: TRBV5-1
clone_size: NA
j_call: TRBJ2-1
d_call: NA
cdr3_nt: TGCGCCAGCAGCTTGGTCGGGGGACCCTACAATGAGCAGTTCTTC
cdr3_aa: CASSLVGGPYNEQFF

v_call: TRBV25-1
clone_size: NA
j_call: TRBJ2-7
d_call: TRBD1
cdr3_nt: TGTGCCAGCAGTGAAACCCGGCCCGGGACAGGGACCTACGAGCAGTACTTC
cdr3_aa: CASSETRPGTGTYEQYF

v_call: TRBV11-2
clone_size: NA
j_call: TRBJ2-7
d_call: TRBD1
cdr3_nt: TGTGCCAGCAGCGTGACGGGACAGGCTACCTACGAGCAGTACTTC
cdr3_aa: CASSVTGQATYEQYF

v_call: TRBV11-2
clone_size: many
j_call: TRBJ2-5
d_call: NA
cdr3_nt: TGTGCCAGCAGCCGATTTGGCCACCAAGAGACCCAGTACTTC
cdr3_aa: CASSRFGHQETQYF

v_call: TRBV15
clone_size: many
j_call: TRBJ2-7
d_call: TRBD2
cdr3_nt: TGTGCCACCAGCGGCCCCGGGACTAGCTCCTACGAGCAGTACTTC
cdr3_aa: CATSGPGTSSYEQYF

v_call: TRBV7-2
clone_size: few
j_call: TRBJ2-5
d_call: NA
cdr3_nt: TGTGCCAGCAGCCCCTCTAGTTGGGCTGTGCAAGAGACCCAGTACTTC
cdr3_aa: CASSPSSWAVQETQYF

v_call: TRBV5-6
clone_size: few
j_call: TRBJ2-5
d_call: NA
cdr3_nt: TGTGCCAGCAGCCCACCCTTAGTCGGATACCAAGAGACCCAGTACTTC
cdr3_aa: CASSPPLVGYQETQYF

v_call: TRBV7-2
clone_size: NA
j_call: TRBJ2-2
d_call: NA
cdr3_nt: TGTGCCAGCAGCTATTCGTCTTTGGCCGGGGAGCTGTTTTTT
cdr3_aa: CASSYSSLAGELFF

v_call: TRBV7-2
clone_size: NA
j_call: TRBJ2-1
d_call: TRBD2
cdr3_nt: TGTGCCAGCAGCTTAGAACTAGCGGGAGGGCCCCACAATGAGCAGTTCTTC
cdr3_aa: CASSLELAGGPHNEQFF

v_call: TRBV5-1
clone_size: NA
j_call: TRBJ1-2
d_call: TRBD1
cdr3_nt: TGCGCCAGCAGCTCGGACAGGGAGGCGGACTATGGCTACACCTTC
cdr3_aa: CASSSDREADYGYTF

v_call: TRBV9
clone_size: few
j_call: TRBJ1-2
d_call: NA
cdr3_nt: TGTGCCAGCAGCGTAGATGGAGGTGGCGTCTATGGCTACACCTTC
cdr3_aa: CASSVDGGGVYGYTF

v_call: TRBV11-2
clone_size: few
j_call: TRBJ2-5
d_call: NA
cdr3_nt: TGTGCCAGCGCACAAGGCACCGGGTTTGGAGAGACCCAGTACTTC
cdr3_aa: CASAQGTGFGETQYF

v_call: TRBV4-3
clone_size: NA
j_call: TRBJ2-3
d_call: NA
cdr3_nt: TGCGCCAGCAGCTCGAGCCGAGCGTGGGGGAGCCCGCAGTATTTT
cdr3_aa: CASSSSRAWGSPQYF

v_call: TRBV24-1
clone_size: few
j_call: TRBJ1-2
d_call: NA
cdr3_nt: TGTGCCACCAGTGAACTGAACTATGGCTACACCTTC
cdr3_aa: CATSELNYGYTF

v_call: TRBV12-3/TRBV12-4
clone_size: NA
j_call: TRBJ1-1
d_call: TRBD1
cdr3_nt: TGTGCCAGCAGTTCTATTGGGACAGTGAACACTGAAGCTTTCTTT
cdr3_aa: CASSSIGTVNTEAFF

v_call: TRBV12-3/TRBV12-4
clone_size: many
j_call: TRBJ1-1
d_call: NA
cdr3_nt: TGTGCCAGCAGTCCAGGCGGCACTGAAGCTTTCTTT
cdr3_aa: CASSPGGTEAFF

v_call: TRBV6-5
clone_size: few
j_call: TRBJ2-7
d_call: NA
cdr3_nt: TGTGCCAGCAGTTACCCGGGGACTGGAGAGCAGTACTTC
cdr3_aa: CASSYPGTGEQYF

v_call: TRBV7-6
clone_size: few
j_call: TRBJ1-6
d_call: TRBD1
cdr3_nt: TGTGCCAGCAGCTATACAGGGGTTAATTCACCCCTCCACTTT
cdr3_aa: CASSYTGVNSPLHF

v_call: TRBV7-8
clone_size: few
j_call: TRBJ2-7
d_call: NA
cdr3_nt: TGTGCCAGCAGCTTAGGTGCGGGTGAGATCTACGAGCAGTACTTC
cdr3_aa: CASSLGAGEIYEQYF

v_call: TRBV7-6
clone_size: NA
j_call: TRBJ1-1
d_call: NA
cdr3_nt: TGTGCCAGCAGCTTATCCCCCCCGCGCCCCGGACGGGCTGAAGCTTTCTTT
cdr3_aa: CASSLSPPRPGRAEAFF